This T cell receptor (beta chain) was recovered during a study of T-cell reconstitution after alpha-beta-depleted transplantation in children. Findings and limits, study-wide: Newly made T cells mostly supplied T-cell counts and diversity one year after transplant. About two months after transplant, alpha-beta T cells reportedly came from several hundred expanded graft clones. Some patients' high day-60 TCRbeta diversity was attributed to recipient cells surviving conditioning.

Germline V gene sequence: CDR1 LNHNV, CDR2 YYDKDF (reference sequence). V dropped 8 bases and J dropped 5; count of bases not matched to a gene: 8. CDR3 size: 13 residues. Unique molecular identifiers were used to barcode this TCRbeta library. TCRdb fed the PCR reads into MiXCR, producing one record per CDR3 protein. The data hold about 1,000,000 distinct CDR3 sequences, with 25% to 35% observed a single time. The sample holds a few counts of this clonotype. The antigen is unknown. The sequenced sample was PBMCs, mostly from graft donor cells, obtained 360 days after TCRalphabeta/CD19-depleted stem cell transplant. The chain combines TRBV15 with TRBJ2-5, with 7 bases identical to TRBD1. The sequence came from a boy under two years old who had a stem cell transplant for SCID, so the T cells may come from the graft donor. The CDR3 protein is CATYDRAGETQYF. In DNA, the CDR3 is TGTGCCACCTACGACAGGGCAGGCGAGACCCAGTACTTC.